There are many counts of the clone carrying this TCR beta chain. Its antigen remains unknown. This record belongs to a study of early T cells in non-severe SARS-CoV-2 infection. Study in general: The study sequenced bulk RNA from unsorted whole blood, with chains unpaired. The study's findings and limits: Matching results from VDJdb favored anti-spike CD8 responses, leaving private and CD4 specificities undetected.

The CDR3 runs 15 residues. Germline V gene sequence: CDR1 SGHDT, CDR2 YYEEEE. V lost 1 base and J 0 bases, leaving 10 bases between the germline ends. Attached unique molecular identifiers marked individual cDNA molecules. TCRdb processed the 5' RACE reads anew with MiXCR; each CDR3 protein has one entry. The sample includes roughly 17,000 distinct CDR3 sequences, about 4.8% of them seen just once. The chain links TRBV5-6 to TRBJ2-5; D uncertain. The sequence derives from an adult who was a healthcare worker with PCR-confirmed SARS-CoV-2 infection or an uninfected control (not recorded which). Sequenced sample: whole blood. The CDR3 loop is CASSLLAEYQETQYF. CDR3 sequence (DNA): TGTGCCAGCAGCTTGCTCGCGGAATACCAAGAGACCCAGTACTTC.